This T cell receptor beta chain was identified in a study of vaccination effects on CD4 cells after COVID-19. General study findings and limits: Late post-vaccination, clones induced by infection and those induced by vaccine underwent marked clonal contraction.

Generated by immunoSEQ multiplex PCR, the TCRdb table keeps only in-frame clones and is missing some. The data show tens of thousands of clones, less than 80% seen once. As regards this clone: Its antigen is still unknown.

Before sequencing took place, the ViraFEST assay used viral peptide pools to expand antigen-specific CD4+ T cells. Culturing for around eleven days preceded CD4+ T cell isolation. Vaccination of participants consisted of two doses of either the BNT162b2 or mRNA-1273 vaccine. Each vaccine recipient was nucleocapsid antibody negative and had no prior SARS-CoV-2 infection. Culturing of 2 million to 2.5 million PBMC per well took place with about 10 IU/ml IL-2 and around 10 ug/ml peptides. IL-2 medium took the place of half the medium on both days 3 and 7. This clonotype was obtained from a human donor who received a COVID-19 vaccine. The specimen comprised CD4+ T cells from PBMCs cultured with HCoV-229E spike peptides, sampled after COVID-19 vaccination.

The CDR3 spells CASSSPTGHYGYTF. The CDR3 DNA follows: TGTGCCAGCAGTTCCCCGACAGGGCACTATGGCTACACCTTC. The V gene is TRBV6-5, the J gene TRBJ1-2, with 7 positions matching TRBD1. J gave up 3 bases and V 4 bases, and 5 bases lay outside the gene matches. The CDR3 extends over 14 amino acids. CDR1 MNHEY and CDR2 SVGAGI come from the germline V gene.